Listed here is a single TCR beta chain. This sample was taken from a study of OX40 agonist ivuxolimab in advanced cancers. The table came from immunoSEQ multiplex PCR; TCRdb's copy has only in-frame clones and leaves some out. In the table there are some 99,000 clones, about four fifths of which are singletons. Trimming at V came to 4 bases and at J to 0 bases, leaving 8 bases not matched to a gene. The CDR3 loop spans 16 amino acids. Germline V gives CDR1 SGHNT, CDR2 YYREEE (reference sequence). The chain has TRBV5-4 and TRBJ2-7; 9 bases match TRBD1. This clonotype was obtained from an adult with an advanced solid tumor such as melanoma, head and neck, liver or kidney cancer. The starting material was CD4+ or CD8+ T cells sorted from blood, obtained in a trial of the OX40 agonist ivuxolimab. CDR3: CASSPRYRGLSYEQYF. CDR3 nucleotides: TGTGCCAGCAGCCCCCGCTACAGGGGGCTCTCCTACGAGCAGTACTTC.